This is a list of T cell receptor beta chains from one sample in a study of blood T cells in healthy people across ages. TCRdb fed the 5' RACE reads into MiXCR, producing one record per CDR3 protein. There are over 1,500,000 distinct CDR3 sequences in the sample; around half occur only once, and approximately 2% lies in the top ten. The sample comprised blood. The receptors originated from a woman aged 40 to 50 in good health. Each CDR3 is given with its conserved first and last residue. Fields, in order: V gene, clone size, J gene, D gene, CDR3 DNA, CDR3 protein. The D gene is left open where the match is weak. The size of a clone is reported for some rows only, either as once, few or many, or as a class for expanded clones.

>TRBV15|few|TRBJ2-7|-
TGTGCCACCAGCAGAGACAGACTCTCCTACGAGCAGTACTTC
CATSRDRLSYEQYF
>TRBV28|few|TRBJ2-5|-
TGTGCCAGCAGTTCTACCCTGGGAGAGACCCAGTACTTC
CASSSTLGETQYF
>TRBV20-1|-|TRBJ2-1|TRBD1
TGCAGTACCATGGGACAGGGAGCGTGTGAGCAGTTCTTC
CSTMGQGACEQFF
>TRBV7-3|-|TRBJ2-3|-
TGTGCCAGCAGCTCCCCGTCGGGCTCCGATACGCAGTATTTT
CASSSPSGSDTQYF
>TRBV9|-|TRBJ1-2|-
TGTGCCAGCAGCGTAGGTGGGGGAACGGACTATGGCTACACCTTC
CASSVGGGTDYGYTF
>TRBV6-5|-|TRBJ1-5|-
TGTGCCAGCAGTCCAGGGGTTGCCAATCAGCCCCAGCATTTT
CASSPGVANQPQHF
>TRBV10-3|-|TRBJ2-1|TRBD2
TGTGCCATCAGTGAGCGGACTAGCGGTAACAATGAGCAGTTCTTC
CAISERTSGNNEQFF
>TRBV7-9|few|TRBJ1-2|-
TGTGCCAGCAGCCGGGGGTCAGGTCTGAGCGAGGGCTACACCTTC
CASSRGSGLSEGYTF
>TRBV2|-|TRBJ2-7|TRBD2
TGTGCCTCATACGCGGTTAGCGGGGGGATCTACGAGCAGTACTTC
CASYAVSGGIYEQYF
>TRBV10-1|-|TRBJ2-5|TRBD2
TGCGCCAGCAGTGAGGGCATGACTAGCGGCAACGGGGAGACCCAGTACTTC
CASSEGMTSGNGETQYF
>TRBV20-1|-|TRBJ1-2|TRBD1
TGCAGTGCTACCATCCCAGGGGGCTTAAACTATGGCTACACCTTC
CSATIPGGLNYGYTF
>TRBV3-1|-|TRBJ2-6|TRBD1
TGTGCCAGCAGCCGGACAGGGTGCTCCTCTGGGGCCAACGTCCTGACTTTC
CASSRTGCSSGANVLTF
>TRBV20-1|-|TRBJ2-1|TRBD2
TGCAGTGTGCCTGAAGTGGGGCGGGGGGGCCTGAATGAGCAGTTCTTC
CSVPEVGRGGLNEQFF
>TRBV11-2|-|TRBJ2-3|TRBD2
TGTGCCAGCAGCTACATAGCGGGGGGGATCACAGATACGCAGTATTTT
CASSYIAGGITDTQYF
>TRBV10-3|-|TRBJ2-5|-
TGTGCCATCAGTGCTGTAAACCCTACCCTTCAAGAGACCCAGTACTTC
CAISAVNPTLQETQYF
>TRBV5-8|-|TRBJ2-7|TRBD1
TGTGCCAGCAGCGTAGGACAGGTCGACTCCTACGAGCAGTACTTC
CASSVGQVDSYEQYF
>TRBV28|-|TRBJ2-5|TRBD1
TGTGCCAGCAGTGTTCAAACCAGGGGGCATGAGACCCAGTACTTC
CASSVQTRGHETQYF
>TRBV28|-|TRBJ1-2|TRBD1
TGTGCCAGCAGTTCTACCGGGACAGGGGTTATTGTCTATGGCTACACCTTC
CASSSTGTGVIVYGYTF
>TRBV5-1|-|TRBJ2-3|-
TGCGCCAGCAGCTTGTCTCCAGGGAAAAGCACAGATACGCAGTATTTT
CASSLSPGKSTDTQYF
>TRBV20-1|few|TRBJ2-5|-
TGCAGTGCTAGGGGCTATGATGAGACCCAGTACTTC
CSARGYDETQYF
>TRBV6-5|few|TRBJ2-6|-
TGTGCCAGCAGACCAAACTCTGGGGCCAACGTCCTGACTTTC
CASRPNSGANVLTF
>TRBV20-1|-|TRBJ2-1|-
TGCAGTGCCCCCCCCAATGGACCCTACAATGAGCAGTTCTTC
CSAPPNGPYNEQFF
>TRBV7-9|-|TRBJ2-7|TRBD2
TGTGCCAGCAGCTGGACTAGCGGGGATCTTTACGAGCAGTACTTC
CASSWTSGDLYEQYF
>TRBV7-6|few|TRBJ2-7|-
TGTGCCAGCAGCGGGGGTGGATCCGAGCAGTACTTC
CASSGGGSEQYF
>TRBV7-2|few|TRBJ2-6|-
TGTGCCAGCAGCTTAGTGAGCAGCCACTCTGGGGCCAACGTCCTGACTTTC
CASSLVSSHSGANVLTF
>TRBV7-9|few|TRBJ2-1|-
TGTGCCAGCAGCTCCACCGGTGGACTTATGTACAATGAGCAGTTCTTC
CASSSTGGLMYNEQFF
>TRBV6-5|few|TRBJ2-5|-
TGTGCCAGCAGTTACAGTTTGTATCAAGAGACCCAGTACTTC
CASSYSLYQETQYF
>TRBV3-1|-|TRBJ2-3|TRBD1
TGTGCCAGCAGCCAGGCCGGGACAGGGGGTCCGGCAGATACGCAGTATTTT
CASSQAGTGGPADTQYF
>TRBV12-3/TRBV12-4|many|TRBJ2-7|-
TGTGCCAGCAGTCATGGGGGAGACGAGCAGTACTTC
CASSHGGDEQYF
>TRBV10-3|few|TRBJ2-3|-
TGTGCCATCAGTGTGACATCTGCAGATACGCAGTATTTT
CAISVTSADTQYF
>TRBV3-1|-|TRBJ2-7|-
TGTGCCAGCAGCCAAGGGGGGGGCGCTCTTTACGAGCAGTACTTC
CASSQGGGALYEQYF
>TRBV6-1|-|TRBJ1-2|-
TGTGCCAGCAGTACAAAGAGGAACTATGGCTACACCTTC
CASSTKRNYGYTF
>TRBV9|few|TRBJ2-7|-
TGTGCCAGCAGCGCAGCTGTCAGGGGCTACGAGCAGTACTTC
CASSAAVRGYEQYF
>TRBV5-1|-|TRBJ1-2|-
TGCGCCAGCAGCTTGGTGTTCATTCCGGACAGCTATGGCTACACCTTC
CASSLVFIPDSYGYTF
>TRBV4-3|-|TRBJ2-7|TRBD1
TGCGCCAGCAGCCAAGAGTGGACAGGGGCCTACGAGCAGTACTTC
CASSQEWTGAYEQYF
>TRBV6-1|-|TRBJ2-7|TRBD1
TGTGCCAGCAGTGGACCCGGGACAGGGCACTACGAGCAGTACTTC
CASSGPGTGHYEQYF
>TRBV7-9|-|TRBJ2-5|-
TGTGCCAGCGGAGCCATTGTCCAAGAGACCCAGTACTTC
CASGAIVQETQYF
>TRBV28|few|TRBJ2-5|-
TGTGCCAGCAGTCCCCTGTCAGGGGTCCCGCGGCTTGCGACCCAGTACTTC
CASSPLSGVPRLATQYF
>TRBV29-1|-|TRBJ2-3|-
TGCAGCGTTGAAAGGGAGGGGGCCACAGATACGCAGTATTTT
CSVEREGATDTQYF
>TRBV7-2|few|TRBJ2-7|TRBD2
TGTGCCAGCAGCTTAGCGGATCACGGGGGGGCAAATGGCTACGAGCAGTACTTC
CASSLADHGGANGYEQYF
>TRBV28|-|TRBJ2-7|-
TGTGCCAGCAGAGACCGAGACACCGCCCCCTACGAGCAGTACTTC
CASRDRDTAPYEQYF
>TRBV7-3|-|TRBJ2-3|TRBD1
TGTGCCAGCAGCTTATGGGCCCCGACAGGGTCAGATACGCAGTATTTT
CASSLWAPTGSDTQYF
>TRBV6-2/TRBV6-3|-|TRBJ2-7|-
TGTGCCAGCAATCATCAGGGACCCGCGCAGTACTTC
CASNHQGPAQYF
>TRBV29-1|-|TRBJ2-7|-
TGCAGCGTAGAGCCGGACACCCCGGGGGACGAGCAGTACTTC
CSVEPDTPGDEQYF
>TRBV6-2/TRBV6-3|few|TRBJ2-7|-
TGTGCCACCATCGAAGGATTGGGGTACGAGCAGTACTTC
CATIEGLGYEQYF
>TRBV6-1|few|TRBJ2-1|-
TGTGCCAGCAGTGAACAAGAGCTCACCTCCTACAATGAGCAGTTCTTC
CASSEQELTSYNEQFF
>TRBV6-2/TRBV6-3|-|TRBJ2-5|-
TGTGCCAGCAGGGACAGCCAGGCAGGGACCCAGTACTTC
CASRDSQAGTQYF
>TRBV11-2|-|TRBJ2-3|TRBD2
TGTGCCAGCAGCTTGGTGCCCGGGACTAGCGGGGATACGCAGTATTTT
CASSLVPGTSGDTQYF
>TRBV4-2|-|TRBJ2-1|TRBD1
TGTGCCAGCAGCCGCGAACAGGGGTATAGCGATGAGCAGTTCTTC
CASSREQGYSDEQFF
>TRBV20-1|-|TRBJ2-1|-
TGCAGTGCTAGAGATCAACCAGGGGCCTCCTACAATGAGCAGTTCTTC
CSARDQPGASYNEQFF
>TRBV7-2|-|TRBJ2-3|-
TGTGCCAGCAGCTTAATCGATTACGGCACAGATACGCAGTATTTT
CASSLIDYGTDTQYF